What follows are 10 T cell receptor beta chains derived from one specimen sequenced in a study of blood T cell repertoires in COVID-19. Some clones are missing from TCRdb's copy, which holds only in-frame ones; the method was immunoSEQ multiplex PCR. The profile shows tens of thousands of clones, 85% to 90% of them singletons. Sequencing was carried out using peripheral blood. The receptor source for this set is a woman between 70 and 85 years old with active COVID-19.

The chain joins TRBV19 to TRBJ1-1, with a tentative D call TRBD1 (5 bases). In germline, CDR1 is LNHDA, CDR2 SQIVND (reference sequence). The CDR3 is 14 amino acids. The V end lost 9 bases, the J end lost 5 bases, and 19 bases lay between the germline ends. The CDR3 spells CASGREGRRTEAFF. Written as DNA, the CDR3 is TGTGCCAGCGGCCGGGAGGGGCGAAGGACTGAAGCTTTCTTT.

In its sample, this clone was seen once. V and J are TRBV3-1 (or the pseudogene TRBV3-2) and TRBJ1-1; the D is unclear. With 3 bases removed from V and 7 bases from J, the gap between germline ends came to 9 bases. There are 12 residues in the CDR3. CDR1 is LGHDT, CDR2 YNNKEL, per germline (reference sequence). CDR3 sequence (DNA): TGTGCCAGCAGCCAGCCTCACAGTGAAGCTTTCTTT. Encoded protein: CASSQPHSEAFF.

The chain uses TRBV7-2 and TRBJ2-7; D is perhaps TRBD1 (6 bases). CDR3 size: 13 residues. V lost 5 bases and J 4 bases, leaving 12 bases between the germline ends. Germline CDR1 is SGHTA and CDR2 is FQGNSA. This CDR3 reads CASSHRVGYEQYF. The CDR3 region has the DNA TGTGCCAGCAGCCACAGGGTTGGTTACGAGCAGTACTTC.

This clone was counted only a few times. The rearrangement uses TRBV7-2 and TRBJ2-7; D is perhaps TRBD2 (5 bases). The ends were cut back, 5 bases at V and 2 bases at J, with 13 bases in the middle. The CDR3 runs 14 residues. In germline, CDR1 is SGHTA, CDR2 FQGNSA. The CDR3 coding sequence is TGTGCCAGCAGCCCAGGCCCCGGGACCTACGAGCAGTACTTC. Translation gives CASSPGPGTYEQYF.

The chain has TRBV2 and TRBJ2-7, with a possible D match to TRBD2 (5 bases). This CDR3 region has 14 residues. Germline V gene lookup returns CDR1 SNHLY and CDR2 FYNNEI. The V gene lost 4 bases and the J gene lost 0 bases, with 10 bases spanning the gap. The CDR3 bases are TGTGCCAGCAGTGTTACCGGGATCTCCTACGAGCAGTACTTC. This encodes CASSVTGISYEQYF.

This sequence joins TRBV12-3 or TRBV12-4 and TRBJ1-3, with D perhaps matching TRBD1 (5 bases). Deletions cut 10 bases from V and 0 bases from J, with 7 bases between. There are 12 residues in the CDR3. CDR3 loop: CATGGSGNTIYF. DNA of the CDR3: TGTGCCACCGGGGGCTCTGGAAACACCATATATTTT.

CDR3 coding DNA: TGTGCCAGCAGCTTGGTGGGAGCGGGGGTTCAAGAGACCCAGTACTTC. Translating it yields CASSLVGAGVQETQYF. The V and J genes are TRBV5-8 and TRBJ2-5, with 8 nucleotides matching TRBD2. After removal of 0 bases from V and 2 bases from J, the junction contained 6 bases not matched to a gene. The CDR3 sequence is 16 residues long. Per the germline V gene, CDR1 is SGHTS and CDR2 is YDEGEE.

The J gene is TRBJ1-6, the V gene TRBV2; D possibly corresponds to TRBD1 (5 bases). Trimming cost V 8 bases and J 5 bases, with 13 bases left between them. The CDR3 totals 14 residues. In germline, CDR1 is SNHLY, CDR2 FYNNEI. The CDR3 DNA sequence: TGTGCCAGCGGGGCCGGGTACCATAATTCACCCCTCCACTTT. Encoded protein: CASGAGYHNSPLHF. Filled out from reference TRBV2 and TRBJ1-6, the complete variable domain reads EPEVTQTPSHQVTQMGQEVILRCVPISNHLYFYWYRQILGQKVEFLVSFYNNEISEKSEIFDDQFSVERPDGSNFTLKIRSTKLEDSAMYFCASGAGYHNSPLHFGNGTRLTVT.

The sample holds a few counts of this clone. The chain employs TRBV5-1 and TRBJ2-7; the match to TRBD1 covers 7 bases. CDR3 length: 13 amino acids. Per germline, CDR1 SGHRS and CDR2 YFSETQ. J gave up 6 bases and V 3 bases, and 6 bases lay outside the gene matches. The DNA for the CDR3 is TGCGCCAGCAGCTCTGGACAGGTCCCCGAGCAGTACTTC. It translates to CASSSGQVPEQYF.

The CDR3: CASSGTSGGEREQYF. CDR3 in DNA: TGTGCCAGCAGTGGAACTAGCGGGGGGGAACGCGAGCAGTACTTC. This sequence joins TRBV25-1 and TRBJ2-7; 13 bases fit TRBD2. The junction had 6 bases not matched to a gene; V was cut back by 4 bases and J by 6 bases. Germline V gene sequence: CDR1 MGHDK, CDR2 SYGVNS. This CDR3 region has 15 residues.